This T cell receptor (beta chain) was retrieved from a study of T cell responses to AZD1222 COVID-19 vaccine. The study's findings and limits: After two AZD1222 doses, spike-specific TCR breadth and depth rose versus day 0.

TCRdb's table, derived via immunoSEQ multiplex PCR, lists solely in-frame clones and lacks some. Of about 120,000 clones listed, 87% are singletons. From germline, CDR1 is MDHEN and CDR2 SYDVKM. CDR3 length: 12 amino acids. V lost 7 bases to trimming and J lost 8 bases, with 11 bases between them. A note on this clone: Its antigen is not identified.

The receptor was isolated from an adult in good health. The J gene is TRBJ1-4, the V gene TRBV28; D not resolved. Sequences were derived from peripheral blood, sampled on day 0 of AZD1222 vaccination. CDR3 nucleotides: TGTGCCAGCAACCTGAGTAGGGAAAAACTGTTTTTT. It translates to CASNLSREKLFF. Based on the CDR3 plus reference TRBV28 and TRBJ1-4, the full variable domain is DVKVTQSSRYLVKRTGEKVFLECVQDMDHENMFWYRQDPGLGLRLIYFSYDVKMKEKGDIPEGYSVSREKKERFSLILESASTNQTSMYLCASNLSREKLFFGSGTQLSVL.